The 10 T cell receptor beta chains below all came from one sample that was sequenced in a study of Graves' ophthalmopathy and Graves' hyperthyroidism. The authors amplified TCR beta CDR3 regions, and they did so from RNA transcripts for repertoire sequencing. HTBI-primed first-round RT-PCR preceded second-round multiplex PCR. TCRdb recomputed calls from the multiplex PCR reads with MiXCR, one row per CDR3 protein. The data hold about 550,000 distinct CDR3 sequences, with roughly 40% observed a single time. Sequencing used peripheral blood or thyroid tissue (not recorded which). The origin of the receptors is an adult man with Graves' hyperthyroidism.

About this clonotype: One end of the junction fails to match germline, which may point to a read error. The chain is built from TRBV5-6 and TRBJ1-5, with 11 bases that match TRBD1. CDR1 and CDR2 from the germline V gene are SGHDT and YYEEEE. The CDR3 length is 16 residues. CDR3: CASSLSGTGGISPQRF. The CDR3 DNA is TGTGCCAGCAGCTTGTCCGGGACAGGGGGAATCAGCCCCCAGCGTTTT.

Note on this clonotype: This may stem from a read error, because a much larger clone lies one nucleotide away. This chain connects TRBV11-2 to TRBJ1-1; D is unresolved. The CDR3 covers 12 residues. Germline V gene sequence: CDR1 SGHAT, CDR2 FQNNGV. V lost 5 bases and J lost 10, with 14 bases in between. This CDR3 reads CASSQGGSSAFF. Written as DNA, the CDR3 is TGTGCCAGCAGCCAAGGCGGTTCGTCAGCTTTCTTT.

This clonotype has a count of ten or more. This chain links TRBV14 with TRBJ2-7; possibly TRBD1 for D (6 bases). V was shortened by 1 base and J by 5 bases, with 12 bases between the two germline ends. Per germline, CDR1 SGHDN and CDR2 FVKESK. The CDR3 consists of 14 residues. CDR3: CASSQATGLDEQYF. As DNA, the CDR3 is TGTGCCAGCAGCCAAGCAACAGGGCTGGACGAGCAGTACTTC.

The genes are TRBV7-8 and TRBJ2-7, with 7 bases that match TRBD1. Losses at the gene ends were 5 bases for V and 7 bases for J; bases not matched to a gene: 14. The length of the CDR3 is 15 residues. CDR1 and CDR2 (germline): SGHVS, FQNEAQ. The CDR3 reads CASSVTGAPFNEQYF. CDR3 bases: TGTGCCAGCAGCGTAACAGGGGCCCCCTTCAATGAGCAGTACTTC.

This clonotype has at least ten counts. Here the CDR3 reads CASSPRVGRETQYF. In DNA form, the CDR3 reads TGTGCCAGCAGCCCGAGGGTGGGTCGGGAGACCCAGTACTTC. This rearrangement joins TRBV11-2 to TRBJ2-5; TRBD2 is a possible D gene (5 bases). Between the trimmed V and J ends, which lost 5 bases and 5 bases, there was a span of 15 bases. The CDR3 totals 14 residues. The germline V gene encodes CDR1 SGHAT and CDR2 FQNNGV.

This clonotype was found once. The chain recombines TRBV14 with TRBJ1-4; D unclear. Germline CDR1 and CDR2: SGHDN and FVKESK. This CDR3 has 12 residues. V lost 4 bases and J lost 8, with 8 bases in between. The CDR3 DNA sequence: TGTGCCAGCAGCCCGCCGGGGGAAAAACTGTTTTTT. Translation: CASSPPGEKLFF.

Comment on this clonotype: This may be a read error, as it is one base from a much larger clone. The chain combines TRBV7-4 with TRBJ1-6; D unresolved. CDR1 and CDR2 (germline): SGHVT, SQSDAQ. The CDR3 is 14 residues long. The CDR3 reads CASSPSAYNSPLRF. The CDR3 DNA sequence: TGTGCCAGCAGTCCCTCCGCCTATAATTCACCCCTCCGCTTT.

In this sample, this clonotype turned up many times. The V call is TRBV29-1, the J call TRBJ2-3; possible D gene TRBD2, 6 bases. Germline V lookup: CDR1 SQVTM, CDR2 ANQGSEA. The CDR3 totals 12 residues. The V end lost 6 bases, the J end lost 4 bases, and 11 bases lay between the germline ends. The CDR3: CSVAWGADTQYF. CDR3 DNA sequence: TGCAGCGTAGCCTGGGGGGCAGATACGCAGTATTTT.

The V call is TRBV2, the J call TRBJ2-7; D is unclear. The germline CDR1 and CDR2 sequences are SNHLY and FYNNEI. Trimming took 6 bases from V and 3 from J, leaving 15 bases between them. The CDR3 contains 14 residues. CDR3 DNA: TGTGCCAGCAGCGGAGAAACACTTTTCTACGAGCAGTACTTC. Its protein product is CASSGETLFYEQYF.

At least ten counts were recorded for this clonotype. In DNA, the CDR3 is TGTGCCAGCAGCTTAAGTCACAGGGGAGAGAACGAGCAGTACTTC. Protein: CASSLSHRGENEQYF. This sequence joins TRBV7-9 and TRBJ2-7, with 7 bases identical to TRBD1. J gave up 5 bases and V 2 bases, and 9 bases lay outside the gene matches. This CDR3 region has 15 residues. Germline CDR1 and CDR2: SEHNR and FQNEAQ (reference sequence). The variable domain in full, with the rest retrieved from reference TRBV7-9 and TRBJ2-7, is DTGVSQNPRHKITKRGQNVTFRCDPISEHNRLYWYRQTLGQGPEFLTYFQNEAQLEKSRLLSDRFSAERPKGSFSTLEIQRTEQGDSAMYLCASSLSHRGENEQYFGPGTRLTVT.